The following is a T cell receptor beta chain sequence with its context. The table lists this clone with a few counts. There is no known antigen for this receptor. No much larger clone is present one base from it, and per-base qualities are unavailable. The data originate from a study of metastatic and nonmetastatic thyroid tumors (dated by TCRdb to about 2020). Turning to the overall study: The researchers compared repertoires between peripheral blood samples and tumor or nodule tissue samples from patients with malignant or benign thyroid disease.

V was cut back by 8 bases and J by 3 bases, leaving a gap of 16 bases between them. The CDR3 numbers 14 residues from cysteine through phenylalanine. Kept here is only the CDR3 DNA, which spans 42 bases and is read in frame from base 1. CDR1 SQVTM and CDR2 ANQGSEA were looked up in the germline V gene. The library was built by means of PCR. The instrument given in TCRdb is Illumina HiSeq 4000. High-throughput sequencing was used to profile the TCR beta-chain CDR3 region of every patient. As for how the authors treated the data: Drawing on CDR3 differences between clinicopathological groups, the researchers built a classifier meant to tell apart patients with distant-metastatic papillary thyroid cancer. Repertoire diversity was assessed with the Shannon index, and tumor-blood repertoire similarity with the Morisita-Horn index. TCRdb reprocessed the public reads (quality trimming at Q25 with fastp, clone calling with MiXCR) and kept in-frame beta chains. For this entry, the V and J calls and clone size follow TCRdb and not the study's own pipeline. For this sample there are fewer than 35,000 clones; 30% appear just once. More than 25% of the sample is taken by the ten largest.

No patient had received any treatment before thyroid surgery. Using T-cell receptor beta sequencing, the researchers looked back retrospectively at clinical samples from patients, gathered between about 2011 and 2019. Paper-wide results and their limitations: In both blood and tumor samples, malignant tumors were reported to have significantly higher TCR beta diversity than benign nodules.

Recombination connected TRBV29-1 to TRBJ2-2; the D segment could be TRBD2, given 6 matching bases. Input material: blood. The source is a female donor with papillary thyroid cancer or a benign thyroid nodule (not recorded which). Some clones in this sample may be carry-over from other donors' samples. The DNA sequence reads TGCAGCTGTATTGGGGGGTCGGACACCGGGGAGCTGTTTTTT. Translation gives CSCIGGSDTGELFF.